The present T cell receptor (beta chain) was sequenced within a study of shared clonotypes between healthy human individuals (TCRdb year 2020). Some background on the complete study: The cohort comprised a couple of women and a few men aged 18 to 49 years. Leukapheresis yielded between about 0.9 and 9.5 billion PBMCs per donor. The study deeply sequenced blood TCR repertoires of several healthy adults to estimate repertoire size and the extent of clonotype sharing between individuals. For each donor, CD4 naive and CD4 memory were each run on three plates, CD8 naive on two plates, and CD8 memory on one plate. Different laboratories and diverse techniques were used to prepare libraries and sequence TCR repertoires, to increase sequencing depth and limit assay-specific biases. Study-wide findings and limitations: Pairwise subsampling led to the expectation that sequencing depth would affect the degree of clonotype sharing among donors. Across a few donors, 4.5% to 6.5% of naive CD4, approximately 4% of naive CD8, 2.3% of memory CD4, and approximately 0.4% of memory CD8 clonotypes were shared. Naive subsets generally had larger estimated clonotype richness than memory subsets. Clonotypes shared by all four sorted-subset donors showed higher generation probabilities than non-shared clonotypes. Because the study included only a small number of donors, the genetic and exposure-history diversity represented was limited. Rarefaction of sorted-subset datasets indicated incomplete sequencing despite the large sequencing depth. Sampling was limited to blood, and TCR repertoires in tissue likely differ from TCR repertoires in blood.

CD8 naive samples were CD45RO-negative cells positively selected for CCR7, giving a CD45RA+CCR7+ population that excluded TemRA cells. Donors were healthy HIV-negative adults with no recently reported acute infections or vaccinations. Every donor was a Caucasian adult residing in Nashville, Tennessee, USA. Blood was obtained by leukapheresis, after which PBMCs were separated by Ficoll-Histopaque density gradient centrifugation and cryopreserved in liquid nitrogen vapor phase. Analytical flow cytometry was used to check the purity and quantity of every magnetically sorted T cell population. Genomic DNA was isolated from each sorted fraction and quantified by UV absorbance on a Nanodrop 2000c. Sequences SGHRS (CDR1) and YFSETQ (CDR2) are obtained from the germline V gene. V sheds 4 bases and J sheds 5 bases, leaving 9 bases between their ends. The CDR3 measures 12 amino acids from cysteine to phenylalanine. Here the CDR3 DNA is all that survives: 36 bases in frame from base 1.

TCR CDR3 regions were amplified from genomic DNA by multiplex PCR using the deep immunoSEQ assay. For each cell subset, the extracted genomic DNA was distributed evenly across all wells of several immunoSEQ 96-well plates, and each plate served as one replicate. Each replicate PCR for sorted subsets received about 200 ng genomic DNA, equal to 30,000 or so T cell genomes. Purified libraries were quantified with a Qubit 3.0 fluorometer, sized on a Bioanalyzer 2100, and re-quantified with the KAPA Library Quantification kit. A separate single-read 150-cycle Illumina NextSeq 550 flow cell was used to sequence each immunoSEQ 96-well plate. The authors' analysis ran thus. Because the immunoSEQ output included only junctional sequences and no quality scores, the filtering could not be the same as the filtering used for full-length reads. To assign V/J genes and CDR3, sequences were annotated against IMGT germline references using PyIR, a Python wrapper for IgBLAST v1.9. Reads were removed for weak V/J assignments (E-value above 1e-6), missing CDR3, stop codons, out-of-frame junctions, or ambiguous translated residues. V3J clonotypes were defined as sequences sharing an identical inferred V gene, J gene, and CDR3 amino acid sequence. The percentage overlap between two repertoires was calculated by dividing the number of shared unique clonotypes by the size of the smaller repertoire. RTK rarefaction, the Chao1 estimator, and Recon v2.1 estimates of unobserved clonotypes were used to assess repertoire richness. For all TCRbeta clonotypes obtained by the gDNA method from several donors, generation probabilities were computed with OLGA. Not all clones reach the TCRdb copy of this immuneACCESS table, which keeps in-frame sequences only. Checked studies attribute under half of the gap to unresolved V genes and leave the rest unexplained. V and J calls and clone size are given by that table; D and trimming were obtained from the DNA. Counted in this sample were about 2 million clones; about 95% of them appeared once. Of the sample, 1.1% is held by the ten largest clones.

For this clone: It has no known antigen specificity. Per-base quality was not reported, and no clone a single base away is much larger than it. Other DNA sequences from this sample encode an identical CDR3 as well.

The sequencing sample was made of naive CD8+ T cells sorted from blood. This specimen's cell subset or site label, per the study, means: CD45RA+CCR7+. The chain couples TRBV5-1 to TRBJ1-1; the D gene is unclear. The sequence was obtained from a man aged 18-30 years in good health. The nucleotides are TGCGCCAGCAGCCGGACGGGGACTGAAGCTTTCTTT. This gives the protein CASSRTGTEAFF.